This T cell receptor (beta chain) was profiled in a study of blood T cell repertoires in COVID-19. Study background: Acute-phase and convalescent COVID-19 samples originated in the United States, Italy and Spain. Sources were T cells, B-cell-depleted T cells, or PBMCs; the material itself was cDNA or gDNA.

Authors' processing steps: Estimation of nucleated cell counts relied on the amplification of reference gene primers. The repertoire was sequenced with immunoSEQ multiplex PCR; TCRdb's copy has only in-frame clones and lacks some. Clone size and V and J calls were adopted from that table, with D and trimming inferred from the DNA. Among more than 150,000 clones, 80% to 90% were seen once, and the ten largest hold around 2.7%. The V and J ends lost 3 bases and 5 bases, in that order; junction bases with no gene match: 4. Germline CDR1 MNHNS, CDR2 SASEGT. This CDR3 has 14 amino acids. V gene TRBV6-1 combines with J gene TRBJ2-4, with 7 bases aligning to TRBD1. The TCR originated in a man aged 35-49 years with active or convalescent COVID-19. Input material: peripheral blood. In nucleotides, the CDR3 is TGTGCCAGCAGTGAGTCCGGGACAGAAAACATTCAGTACTTC. It codes for CASSESGTENIQYF.